Below, 11 T cell receptor beta chains from the same sample are listed, as sequenced in a study of cytomegalovirus exposure and HLA in healthy donors. The PCR ran on 60 Vbeta and 13 Jbeta primers. Measured with immunoSEQ multiplex PCR; TCRdb has only the in-frame clones, and not every one. The sample consists of more than 95,000 clones, 70% to 85% of them appearing once. Material: PBMCs. The receptors were gathered from a woman younger than 30 in good health and CMV-seropositive.

V is TRBV4-1 and J is TRBJ1-4, with D uncertain. Germline V gives CDR1 MGHRA, CDR2 YSYEKL. V was pared by 0 bases and J by 7 bases, with 15 bases between. The CDR3 has 16 residues. CDR3 sequence (DNA): TGCGCCAGCAGCCAAGATCCCGCGGCTTCGGGTGAAAAACTGTTTTTT. It yields the protein CASSQDPAASGEKLFF.

The gene calls are TRBV5-3 and TRBJ1-1; D is possibly TRBD1 (6 bases). TRBV5-3 is known as an ORF, though its function is uncertain. Trimming took 2 bases from V and 3 from J, leaving 8 bases between them. The CDR3 covers 13 residues. CDR3 nucleotide sequence: TGTGCCAGAAGCTTCAGGGGAGACACTGAAGCTTTCTTT. Its translation: CARSFRGDTEAFF.

The gene calls are TRBV27 and TRBJ2-3; 7 bases align to TRBD1. CDR1 and CDR2 (germline): MNHEY, SMNVEV (reference sequence). The trim removed 8 bases at V and 4 bases at J, leaving 12 bases unmatched. This CDR3 is built from 15 residues. CDR3 region: CASQWDSLASDTQYF. For the CDR3, the DNA is TGTGCCAGCCAATGGGACAGCTTGGCGTCAGATACGCAGTATTTT.

In its sample, this clone was seen once. The chain carries TRBV25-1 and TRBJ2-7; D is possibly TRBD1 (6 bases). With 1 base removed from V and 2 bases from J, the gap between germline ends came to 18 bases. The CDR3 has 17 residues. Germline CDR1 and CDR2: MGHDK and SYGVNS. CDR3 sequence reads: CASSESTPETGTYEQYF. The CDR3 nucleotides read TGTGCCAGCAGTGAATCCACCCCTGAAACAGGGACCTACGAGCAGTACTTC.

The chain carries TRBV5-1 and TRBJ2-5, with D possibly being TRBD1 (6 bases). Trimming took off 0 bases at V and 4 bases at J, with 13 bases between the two ends. The CDR3 runs 15 residues. The germline gives CDR1 SGHRS, CDR2 YFSETQ. The CDR3 protein is CASSLGQGSGETQYF. The CDR3 region has the DNA TGCGCCAGCAGCTTGGGCCAGGGGAGCGGAGAGACCCAGTACTTC.

CDR3 protein: CASSTWTSGYSYNEQFF. The CDR3 DNA is TGTGCCAGCAGCACATGGACTAGCGGCTATTCCTACAATGAGCAGTTCTTC. The chain joins TRBV13 to TRBJ2-1, with 10 positions matching TRBD2. Germline V gene lookup returns CDR1 PRHDT and CDR2 FYEKMQ (reference sequence). This CDR3 has 17 amino acids. V was clipped by 5 bases and J by 1 base; unmatched bases: 8.

V is TRBV28 and J is TRBJ1-2; perhaps TRBD1 as D (5 bases). The germline V and J ends were trimmed by 3 bases and 6 bases, with 20 bases remaining between them. The CDR3 has 16 residues. Germline CDR1 is MDHEN and CDR2 is SYDVKM. CDR3: CASSLGGEIGTNGYTF. The CDR3 region has the DNA TGTGCCAGCAGTTTGGGGGGAGAGATTGGTACCAATGGCTACACCTTC.

A remark on this clone: Within the sample, other DNA sequences also encode this same CDR3. This chain links TRBV7-9 with TRBJ2-7; D gene uncertain. This CDR3 region has 11 residues. Between the trimmed V and J ends, which lost 4 bases and 2 bases, there was a span of 3 bases. The germline CDR1 and CDR2 sequences are SEHNR and FQNEAQ (reference sequence). In DNA form, the CDR3 reads TGTGCCAGCAGCTCAACCTACGAGCAGTACTTC. Amino acids: CASSSTYEQYF.

V is TRBV7-6 and J is TRBJ2-1; 8 bases fit TRBD1. The germline CDR1 and CDR2 sequences are SGHVS and FNYEAQ. V shed 8 bases, J shed 3 bases, and the junction held 6 bases outside the gene matches. This CDR3 has 14 amino acids. For the CDR3, the DNA is TGTGCCAGCGGCGACAGGGGTCTCTACAATGAGCAGTTCTTC. Its translation: CASGDRGLYNEQFF. The complete variable domain, with remaining parts taken from reference TRBV7-6 and TRBJ2-1, reads GAGVSQSPRYKVTKRGQDVALRCDPISGHVSLYWYRQALGQGPEFLTYFNYEAQQDKSGLPNDRFSAERPEGSISTLTIQRTEQRDSAMYRCASGDRGLYNEQFFGPGTRLTVL.

Only one count was recorded for this clone. The chain has TRBV2 and TRBJ2-4, with TRBD1 matching over 7 bases. The J segment lost 0 bases and the V segment lost 7 bases, leaving 9 bases of the junction unmatched. Germline CDR1 reads SNHLY; CDR2 reads FYNNEI. The CDR3 covers 16 residues. CDR3 sequence (DNA): TGTGCCAGCAATCTCGAGGGGGCCCTAGCCAAAAACATTCAGTACTTC. It is translated as CASNLEGALAKNIQYF.

This rearrangement joins TRBV5-8 to TRBJ1-1, with D uncertain. Germline assignment: CDR1 SGHTS and CDR2 YDEGEE. The CDR3 consists of 13 residues. Trimming took off 1 base at V and 0 bases at J, with 4 bases between the two ends. CDR3 sequence reads: CASSLYLNTEAFF. CDR3 bases: TGTGCCAGCAGCTTGTACTTGAACACTGAAGCTTTCTTT.